Each of the 30 T cell receptor beta chains below was sequenced from the same sample in a study of vaccination effects on CD4 cells after COVID-19. TCRdb's copy holds only in-frame clones and misses some; the assay was immunoSEQ multiplex PCR. Of 70,000 to 95,000 clones listed, 74% were seen once; the top ten hold 1.5% to 2%. No cognate antigen is known for these TCRs. Using viral peptide pools, the ViraFEST assay grew out antigen-specific CD4+ T cells prior to sequencing. Subsequent to a culture period of more than 9 days, CD4+ T cells were isolated. Sequenced here: CD4+ T cells from PBMCs cultured with HCoV-229E spike peptides, sampled before COVID-19 vaccination. The receptors come from a human donor who received a COVID-19 vaccine.

For this clone: The same CDR3 arises from other DNA sequences in this sample as well. This chain links TRBV2 with TRBJ2-1; D is ambiguous. Germline V lookup: CDR1 SNHLY, CDR2 FYNNEI. Trimming cost V 5 bases and J 4 bases, with 9 bases left between them. This CDR3 has 13 residues. CDR3: CASSPGPYNEQFF. CDR3 coding DNA: TGTGCCAGCAGTCCCGGGCCTTACAATGAGCAGTTCTTC.

This clone occurred a few times. V and J are TRBV5-1 and TRBJ1-2; maybe TRBD1 (5 bases). Germline V lookup: CDR1 SGHRS, CDR2 YFSETQ. The CDR3 contains 15 residues. V lost 0 bases and J lost 1, with 10 bases in between. CDR3 in DNA: TGCGCCAGCAGCTTGGTCTCGGGGCTTAACTATGGCTACACCTTC. Protein product: CASSLVSGLNYGYTF.

The chain joins TRBV5-4 to TRBJ1-1, with D perhaps TRBD1 (6 bases). V was pared by 2 bases and J by 5 bases, with 10 bases between. The germline V gene encodes CDR1 SGHNT and CDR2 YYREEE (reference sequence). The CDR3 consists of 13 residues. DNA for the CDR3: TGTGCCAGCAGCTTCTCACAGGGTACTGAAGCTTTCTTT. Translated, it gives CASSFSQGTEAFF.

The rearrangement joins TRBV6-1 to TRBJ2-6; D unresolved. CDR1 is MNHNS and CDR2 is SASEGT in the germline V gene. The V and J ends lost 4 bases and 0 bases respectively, with 16 bases between them. The CDR3 is 18 residues long. In nucleotides, the CDR3 is TGTGCCAGCAGTGCCCGTCCAGGCCTTGACTCTGGGGCCAACGTCCTGACTTTC. Protein: CASSARPGLDSGANVLTF.

This clone was observed once. The chain has TRBV24-1 and TRBJ2-5, with 8 bases matching TRBD1. The V gene's germline CDR1 is KGHDR and CDR2 SFDVKD. CDR3 length equals 15 residues. V trimming: 4 bases; J trimming: 3 bases; junction bases outside the gene matches: 6. The CDR3 is CATSDPTGAKETQYF. DNA for the CDR3: TGTGCCACCAGTGACCCGACAGGGGCCAAAGAGACCCAGTACTTC.

This clone has a handful of counts. The V and J genes are TRBV19 and TRBJ2-7, with unresolved D. Per germline, CDR1 LNHDA and CDR2 SQIVND (reference sequence). The CDR3 runs to 14 residues. Trimming cost V 0 bases and J 2 bases, with 8 bases left between them. The CDR3, as DNA: TGTGCCAGTAGTATAGACGTCGGGCCCTACGAGCAGTACGTC. It specifies CASSIDVGPYEQYV.

V gene TRBV18 combines with J gene TRBJ2-6; TRBD1 matches 9 bases. The CDR3 runs to 18 residues. The junction had 8 bases not matched to a gene; V was cut back by 3 bases and J by 2 bases. Per germline, CDR1 KGHSH and CDR2 LQKENI. This chain's CDR3 is CASSPLGQGQPGANVLTF. The CDR3 bases are TGTGCCAGCTCACCTCTCGGACAGGGGCAACCTGGGGCCAACGTCCTGACTTTC.

The chain carries TRBV27 and TRBJ1-6; possible D gene TRBD1, 5 bases. The CDR3 has 15 residues. The V end lost 6 bases, the J end lost 7 bases, and 16 bases lay between the germline ends. CDR1 and CDR2 from the germline V gene are MNHEY and SMNVEV (reference sequence). The CDR3 DNA is TGTGCCAGCAGGCCCGGCCTTTGGGGGAATTCACCCCTCCACTTT. It translates to CASRPGLWGNSPLHF.

The V and J genes are TRBV7-9 and TRBJ2-7; unclear D gene. CDR1 is SEHNR and CDR2 is FQNEAQ in the germline V gene (reference sequence). V was shortened by 1 base and J by 5 bases, with 6 bases between the two germline ends. The CDR3 loop spans 12 amino acids. The CDR3 here is CASSLVGDEQYV. The DNA for the CDR3 is TGTGCCAGCAGCTTAGTGGGCGACGAGCAGTACGTC.

The rearrangement links TRBV19 to TRBJ1-4, with 7 bases identical to TRBD1. Germline trimming cut 5 bases from V and 17 bases from J; bases unmatched to any gene: 8. CDR3 length: 11 residues. From germline, CDR1 is LNHDA and CDR2 SQIVND (reference sequence). The CDR3 DNA follows: TGTGCCAGTAGTGGCCGGGACAGCCTTTTTTTT. The encoded protein is CASSGRDSLFF.

CDR3 sequence: CASSPGTGDQETQYF. DNA of the CDR3: TGTGCCAGCAGCCCCGGGACAGGGGATCAAGAGACCCAGTACTTC. The chain links TRBV5-6 to TRBJ2-5; 10 bases fit TRBD1. V lost 4 bases, J lost 2 bases, and 5 bases stayed unmatched. Germline CDR1 reads SGHDT; CDR2 reads YYEEEE. This CDR3 has 15 amino acids.

This chain uses TRBV24-1 with TRBJ1-5, with D perhaps TRBD1 (5 bases). This CDR3 spans 15 amino acids. With 4 bases removed from V and 2 bases from J, the gap between germline ends came to 11 bases. Germline loops: CDR1 KGHDR, CDR2 SFDVKD. The CDR3 coding sequence is TGTGCCACCAGTGAGCCCCGGGACGGCAATCAGCCCCAGCATTTT. Amino acids: CATSEPRDGNQPQHF.

The V call is TRBV6-5, the J call TRBJ2-5; 7 bases align to TRBD2. The V segment lost 2 bases and the J segment 5 bases; nucleotides outside the gene matches: 8. Germline CDR1 is MNHEY and CDR2 is SVGAGI. This CDR3 has 15 residues. CDR3 sequence reads: CASSYVGGDRETQYF. The CDR3 DNA is TGTGCCAGCAGTTACGTGGGGGGGGATAGGGAGACCCAGTACTTC.

V usage is TRBV5-5 and J usage is TRBJ1-4, with D perhaps TRBD1 (6 bases). In germline, CDR1 is SGHKS, CDR2 YYEKEE (reference sequence). This CDR3 spans 17 amino acids. Trimming took off 7 bases at V and 5 bases at J, with 24 bases between the two ends. The CDR3: CASYSGGARRMNEKLFF. For the CDR3, the DNA is TGTGCCAGCTATTCTGGGGGGGCGAGGAGGATGAATGAAAAACTGTTTTTT.

The sample holds a few counts of this clone. V gene TRBV3-1 (or the pseudogene TRBV3-2) combines with J gene TRBJ2-2; a weak D match, TRBD2 (5 bases). Trimming removed 4 bases at V and 3 bases at J, with 21 bases between. The length of the CDR3 is 18 residues. The germline V gene encodes CDR1 LGHDT and CDR2 YNNKEL (reference sequence). The CDR3 loop is CASSRWTPNPADTGELFF. The CDR3 DNA reads TGTGCCAGCAGCCGTTGGACTCCCAACCCGGCGGACACCGGGGAGCTGTTTTTT.

This rearrangement joins TRBV24-1 to TRBJ1-5; possible D gene TRBD1, 5 bases. V was clipped by 3 bases and J by 10 bases, with 15 bases between them. Germline V CDR1 and CDR2: KGHDR, SFDVKD. This CDR3 is built from 14 residues. The CDR3, as DNA: TGTGCCACCAGTGATCCGGGGCGGTATGAACCCCAGCATTTT. This gives the protein CATSDPGRYEPQHF.

V and J are TRBV5-5 and TRBJ2-5, with TRBD2 matching 12 bases. CDR3 length: 16 amino acids. Germline V CDR1 and CDR2: SGHKS, YYEKEE (reference sequence). The ends lost 4 bases at V and 5 bases at J; junction bases unmatched: 9. In DNA form, the CDR3 reads TGTGCCAGCAGCCTAAGGACTAGCGGGGCGAGGGAGACCCAGTACTTC. The encoded protein is CASSLRTSGARETQYF.

The rearrangement uses TRBV9 and TRBJ1-2; D uncertain. CDR1 is SGDLS and CDR2 is YYNGEE in the germline V gene. This CDR3 has 14 residues. V was clipped by 5 bases and J by 0 bases, with 11 bases between them. The CDR3 DNA follows: TGTGCCAGCAGTCTTCGGAACACTAACTATGGCTACACCTTC. It specifies CASSLRNTNYGYTF.

This sequence joins TRBV24-1 and TRBJ2-1, with 9 positions matching TRBD1. J lost 5 bases, V lost 4 bases, and 8 bases had no gene match. The CDR3 length is 16 residues. CDR1 KGHDR and CDR2 SFDVKD come from the germline V gene. CDR3 DNA: TGTGCCACCAGTGACCCACAGGGGGCGGAGAACAATGAGCAGTTCTTC. Its translation is CATSDPQGAENNEQFF.

This chain links TRBV27 with TRBJ2-5; possibly TRBD1 for D (6 bases). Germline loops: CDR1 MNHEY, CDR2 SMNVEV (reference sequence). The CDR3 totals 15 residues. V was shortened by 8 bases and J by 4 bases, with 20 bases between the two germline ends. The CDR3 sequence is CASGLLTGDRETQYF. Here the CDR3 DNA reads TGTGCCAGCGGGCTACTGACAGGAGATCGAGAGACCCAGTACTTC.

This clone showed up just once. The chain couples TRBV5-1 to TRBJ1-6, with a weak D call TRBD1 (5 bases). V lost 2 bases, J lost 8 bases, and 11 bases lay in between. The CDR3 has 14 amino acids. Germline V gene lookup returns CDR1 SGHRS and CDR2 YFSETQ. CDR3 sequence reads: CASSLGGAHSPLHF. CDR3 nucleotides: TGCGCCAGCAGCTTAGGTGGGGCACATTCACCCCTCCACTTT.

V and J are TRBV7-2 and TRBJ2-1; D is perhaps TRBD2 (6 bases). Germline loops: CDR1 SGHTA, CDR2 FQGNSA. Trimming removed 3 bases at V and 6 bases at J, with 15 bases between. The CDR3 covers 15 residues. CDR3: CASSLRGSTFNEQFF. The CDR3 DNA reads as TGTGCCAGCAGCTTGCGGGGATCAACCTTCAATGAGCAGTTCTTC. The variable domain in full, completed from reference TRBV7-2 and TRBJ2-1, reads GAGVSQSPSNKVTEKGKDVELRCDPISGHTALYWYRQSLGQGLEFLIYFQGNSAPDKSGLPSDRFSAERTGGSVSTLTIQRTQQEDSAVYLCASSLRGSTFNEQFFGPGTRLTVL.

The genes are TRBV7-2 and TRBJ2-3; a possible D gene is TRBD2 (6 bases). V was pared by 2 bases and J by 0 bases, with 9 bases between. Per the germline V gene, CDR1 is SGHTA and CDR2 is FQGNSA. This CDR3 region has 15 residues. DNA of the CDR3: TGTGCCAGCAGCTTACTAGCGATAAGCACAGATACGCAGTATTTT. This encodes CASSLLAISTDTQYF.

The chain employs TRBV28 and TRBJ1-2, with a possible D match to TRBD1 (6 bases). This CDR3 has 15 residues. V was shortened by 3 bases and J by 7 bases, with 18 bases between the two germline ends. CDR1 is MDHEN and CDR2 is SYDVKM in the germline V gene. CDR3 region: CASSLRGVRVSGYTF. DNA for the CDR3: TGTGCCAGCAGTTTGAGGGGGGTTAGGGTTTCTGGCTACACCTTC.

This clone appeared a few times. The chain uses TRBV28 and TRBJ1-1, with D possibly TRBD1 on 5 matching bases. CDR3 length equals 15 residues. The V end was cut by 7 bases, the J end by 0 bases, with 15 bases between. Germline V gives CDR1 MDHEN, CDR2 SYDVKM. CDR3 sequence reads: CASIPSGQLNTEAFF. In DNA form, the CDR3 reads TGTGCCAGCATTCCATCCGGACAACTGAACACTGAAGCTTTCTTT.

The CDR3 DNA reads as TGTGCCAGCAGCCCTCTGGCCGGGACTACTTACACAGATACGCAGTATTTT. Protein: CASSPLAGTTYTDTQYF. This rearrangement joins TRBV5-6 to TRBJ2-3, with 7 positions matching TRBD2. CDR1 is SGHDT, CDR2 YYEEEE, per germline. V was pared by 4 bases and J by 2 bases, with 13 bases of the junction left unmatched. The CDR3 is made up of 17 amino acids.

The CDR3 region has the DNA TGCGCCAGCAACAATCTCGGGGGTAGGGACAATGAGCAGTTCTTC. It translates to CASNNLGGRDNEQFF. V and J are TRBV5-1 and TRBJ2-1; D might be TRBD2 (6 bases). This CDR3 has 15 amino acids. Per the germline V gene, CDR1 is SGHRS and CDR2 is YFSETQ. The germline V and J ends were trimmed by 6 bases and 5 bases, with 18 bases remaining between them.

The V call is TRBV11-2, the J call TRBJ1-1; D gene uncertain. Trimming removed 2 bases from V and 1 base from J, with 5 bases in between. Germline V CDR1 and CDR2: SGHAT, FQNNGV. The CDR3 sequence is 13 residues long. The CDR3 loop is CASSLTRNTEAFF. In DNA, the CDR3 is TGTGCCAGCAGCTTAACACGGAACACTGAAGCTTTCTTT.

This chain links TRBV7-3 with TRBJ2-4; D remains unclear. Germline CDR1 reads SGHTA; CDR2 reads FQGTGA. This CDR3 has 13 amino acids. V lost 1 base to trimming and J lost 8 bases, with 9 bases between them. The CDR3: CASSLKTGYIQYF. Written as DNA, the CDR3 is TGTGCCAGCAGCTTAAAAACCGGGTACATTCAGTACTTC.

This chain joins TRBV6-5 and TRBJ2-2; possible D gene TRBD2, 6 bases. This CDR3 has 13 amino acids. V dropped 6 bases and J dropped 6 bases, with 11 bases sitting between them. CDR1 is MNHEY, CDR2 SVGAGI, per germline. CDR3 sequence (DNA): TGTGCCAGCAGCCCCGGAGGGTCCGGGGAGCTGTTTTTT. It yields the protein CASSPGGSGELFF.